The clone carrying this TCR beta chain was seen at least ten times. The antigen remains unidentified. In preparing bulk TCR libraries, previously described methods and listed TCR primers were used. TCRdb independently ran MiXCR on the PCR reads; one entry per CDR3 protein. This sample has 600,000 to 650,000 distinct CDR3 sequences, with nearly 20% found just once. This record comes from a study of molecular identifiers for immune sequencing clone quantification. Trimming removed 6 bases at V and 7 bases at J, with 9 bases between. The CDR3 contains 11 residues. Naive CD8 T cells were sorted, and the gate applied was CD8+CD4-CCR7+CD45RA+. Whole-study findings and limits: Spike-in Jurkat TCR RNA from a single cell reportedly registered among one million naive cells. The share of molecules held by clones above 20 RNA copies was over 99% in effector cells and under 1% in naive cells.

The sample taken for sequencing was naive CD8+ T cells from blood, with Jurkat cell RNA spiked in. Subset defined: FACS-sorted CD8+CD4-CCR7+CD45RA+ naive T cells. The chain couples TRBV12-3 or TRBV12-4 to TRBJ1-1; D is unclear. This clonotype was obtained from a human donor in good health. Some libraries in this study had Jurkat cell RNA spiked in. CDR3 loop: CASRDGYEAFF. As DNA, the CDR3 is TGTGCCAGCAGAGACGGATATGAAGCTTTCTTT.